The 12 T cell receptor beta chains below come from one sample, sequenced in a study of T cells after yellow fever vaccination. A single record per CDR3 protein comes from TCRdb applying MiXCR to the 5' RACE reads. This table holds 200,000 to 250,000 distinct CDR3 sequences, 6.9% found once. Specimen: CD4+ T cells sorted from PBMCs, collected 15 days after the yellow fever booster vaccination. The receptors were gathered from a man aged 30 to 45 who received the YFV17D yellow fever vaccine.

V and J are TRBV7-5 and TRBJ2-3; the tabulated D call, TRBD1, remains unverified against the DNA. TRBV7-5 is a pseudogene. The CDR3 has 19 amino acids. The CDR3 nucleotides read TGTAGCTCTGTGCCCGCCAGGACAGGCGACCCTTCTAGCACAGATACGCAGTATTTT. It codes for CSSVPARTGDPSSTDTQYF.

This clonotype was recorded a few times. Here the CDR3 reads CASSLVQGYSTEAFF. The CDR3, as DNA: TGTGCCAGCAGCTTAGTCCAGGGGTACAGCACTGAAGCTTTCTTT. The chain joins TRBV7-9 to TRBJ1-1; D might be TRBD1 (6 bases). Trimming removed 1 base from V and 4 bases from J, with 13 bases in between. There are 15 residues in the CDR3. From germline, CDR1 is SEHNR and CDR2 FQNEAQ (reference sequence).

The gene calls are TRBV5-8 and TRBJ1-3; D uncertain. From germline, CDR1 is SGHTS and CDR2 YDEGEE. This CDR3 contains 16 residues. Deletions cut 0 bases from V and 0 bases from J, with 10 bases between. The DNA of the CDR3 is TGTGCCAGCAGCTTGGATCAGTTTAACTCTGGAAACACCATATATTTT. Translation: CASSLDQFNSGNTIYF.

Ten or more counts support this clonotype. The chain uses TRBV18 and TRBJ2-5, with 7 bases lining up with TRBD1. Losses at the gene ends were 6 bases for V and 4 bases for J; bases not matched to a gene: 5. This CDR3 is built from 13 residues. The germline V gene encodes CDR1 KGHSH and CDR2 LQKENI. CDR3: CASSQGVGETQYF. DNA for the CDR3: TGTGCCAGCTCCCAGGGGGTTGGAGAGACCCAGTACTTC.

The sample holds many counts of this clonotype. The chain couples TRBV30 to TRBJ2-3; D ambiguous. V lost 4 bases and J 2 bases, leaving 10 bases between the germline ends. Germline values: CDR1 GTSNPN, CDR2 SVGIG (reference sequence). The CDR3 is 13 residues long. In DNA form, the CDR3 reads TGTGCCTGGAAAGAGGATTTCACAGATACGCAGTATTTT. Translation gives CAWKEDFTDTQYF.

V gene TRBV29-1 combines with J gene TRBJ2-7; D is uncertain. Germline CDR1 SQVTM, CDR2 ANQGSEA. Trimming removed 4 bases at V and 1 base at J, with 8 bases between. The CDR3 consists of 12 residues. CDR3 DNA: TGCAGCGTTGCCGCGAGGTCCTACGAGCAGTACTTC. Translated: CSVAARSYEQYF.

This clonotype has only a few counts. V gene TRBV5-1 combines with J gene TRBJ2-3, with D perhaps TRBD2 (5 bases). Trimming left V 4 bases short and J 14 bases short, with 20 bases between. Germline CDR1 is SGHRS and CDR2 is YFSETQ. This CDR3 is 13 amino acids long. The DNA for the CDR3 is TGCGCCAGCAGCGGAGGTGGGCGGGCCGCAGTGTATTTT. Translation gives CASSGGGRAAVYF.

V and J are TRBV6-2 or TRBV6-3 and TRBJ2-2; D is ambiguous. Trimming took 6 bases from V and 0 from J, leaving 8 bases between them. The CDR3 covers 14 residues. The germline V gene has CDR1 MNHEY and CDR2 SVGEGT. CDR3 region: CASRLYTNTGELFF. In DNA form, the CDR3 reads TGTGCCAGCAGGCTATATACGAACACCGGGGAGCTGTTTTTT.

This rearrangement joins TRBV7-9 to TRBJ2-6; perhaps TRBD1 as D (6 bases). Trimming cost V 7 bases and J 0 bases, with 13 bases left between them. Germline V gene lookup returns CDR1 SEHNR and CDR2 FQNEAQ (reference sequence). This CDR3 has 16 amino acids. The CDR3 here is CASTGVLDSGANVLTF. CDR3 in DNA: TGTGCCAGCACAGGGGTGTTGGACTCTGGGGCCAACGTCCTGACTTTC.

The CDR3 coding sequence is TGCGCCAGCAGCCGCGTGGCGGTAAACAATGAGCAGTTCTTC. This encodes CASSRVAVNNEQFF. The V call is TRBV4-3, the J call TRBJ2-1, with D unclear. Germline lookup yields CDR1 LGHNA and CDR2 YSLEER. This CDR3 is 14 amino acids long. Trimming removed 4 bases at V and 5 bases at J, with 12 bases between.

In its sample, this clonotype was seen many times. The chain employs TRBV9 and TRBJ2-4; D may match TRBD1 or TRBD2 (5 bases each). V was trimmed by 3 bases and J by 6 bases, leaving 16 bases between them. The CDR3 runs 15 residues. From germline, CDR1 is SGDLS and CDR2 YYNGEE. The CDR3 loop reads CASSGRGSGPNIQYF. The DNA of the CDR3 is TGTGCCAGCAGCGGTAGGGGCAGCGGCCCAAACATTCAGTACTTC. Combining the CDR3 with reference TRBV9 and TRBJ2-4 gives the whole variable domain DSGVTQTPKHLITATGQRVTLRCSPRSGDLSVYWYQQSLDQGLQFLIQYYNGEERAKGNILERFSAQQFPDLHSELNLSSLELGDSALYFCASSGRGSGPNIQYFGAGTRLSVL.

This clonotype was seen a handful of times. V gene TRBV12-3 or TRBV12-4 combines with J gene TRBJ1-5; D might be TRBD1 (6 bases). The CDR3 loop spans 16 amino acids. Trimming took 2 bases from V and 5 from J, leaving 16 bases between them. CDR3: CASSLNGGSGHQPQHF. In nucleotides, the CDR3 is TGTGCCAGCAGTTTAAACGGGGGCAGCGGACATCAGCCCCAGCATTTT.